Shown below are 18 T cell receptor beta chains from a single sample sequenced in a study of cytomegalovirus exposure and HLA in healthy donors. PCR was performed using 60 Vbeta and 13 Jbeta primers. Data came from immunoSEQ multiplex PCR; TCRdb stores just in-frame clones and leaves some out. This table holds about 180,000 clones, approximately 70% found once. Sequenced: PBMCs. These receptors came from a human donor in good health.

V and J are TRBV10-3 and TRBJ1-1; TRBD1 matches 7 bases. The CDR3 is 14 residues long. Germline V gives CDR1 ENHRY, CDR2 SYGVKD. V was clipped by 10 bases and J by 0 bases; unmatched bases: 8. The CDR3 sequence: CATHQTGLNTEAFF. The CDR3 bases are TGTGCCACCCATCAGACAGGGTTGAACACTGAAGCTTTCTTT.

CDR3 protein: CASSLGGGEAFF. The CDR3 nucleotides are TGTGCCAGCAGCTTAGGGGGGGGTGAAGCTTTCTTT. The chain combines TRBV7-8 with TRBJ1-1, with D possibly TRBD1 on 5 matching bases. CDR1 and CDR2 (germline): SGHVS, FQNEAQ. V gave up 1 base and J gave up 7 bases, with 7 bases separating them. This CDR3 has 12 residues.

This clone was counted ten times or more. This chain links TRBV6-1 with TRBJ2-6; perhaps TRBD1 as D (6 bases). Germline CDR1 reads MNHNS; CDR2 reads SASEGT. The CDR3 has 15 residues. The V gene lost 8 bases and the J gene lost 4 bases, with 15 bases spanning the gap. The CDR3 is CASAAAGTGANVLTF. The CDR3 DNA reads TGTGCCAGCGCGGCGGCCGGGACAGGGGCCAACGTCCTGACTTTC.

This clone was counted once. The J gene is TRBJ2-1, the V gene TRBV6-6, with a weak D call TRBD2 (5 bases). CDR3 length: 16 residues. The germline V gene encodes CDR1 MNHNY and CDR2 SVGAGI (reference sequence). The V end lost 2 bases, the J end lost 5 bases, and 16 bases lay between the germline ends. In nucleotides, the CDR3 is TGTGCCAGCAGTTACACCTCCAGCGGCTGGGACAATGAGCAGTTCTTC. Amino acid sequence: CASSYTSSGWDNEQFF.

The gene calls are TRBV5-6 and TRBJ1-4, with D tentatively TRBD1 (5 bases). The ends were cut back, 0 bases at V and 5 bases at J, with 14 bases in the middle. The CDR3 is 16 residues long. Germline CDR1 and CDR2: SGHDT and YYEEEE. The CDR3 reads CASSLVREGQNEKLFF. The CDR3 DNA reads TGTGCCAGCAGCTTGGTCAGGGAAGGACAAAATGAAAAACTGTTTTTT.

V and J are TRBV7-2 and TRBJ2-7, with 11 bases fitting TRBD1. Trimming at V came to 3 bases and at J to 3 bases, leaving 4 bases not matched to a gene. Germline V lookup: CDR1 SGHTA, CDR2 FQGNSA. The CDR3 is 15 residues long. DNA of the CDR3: TGTGCCAGCAGCTTCCGGGACAGGGGGTTCTACGAGCAGTACTTC. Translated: CASSFRDRGFYEQYF.

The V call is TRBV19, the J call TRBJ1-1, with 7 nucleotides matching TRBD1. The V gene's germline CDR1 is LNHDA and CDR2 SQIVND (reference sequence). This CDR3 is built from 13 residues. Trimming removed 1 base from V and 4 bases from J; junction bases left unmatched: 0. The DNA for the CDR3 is TGTGCCAGTAGTATAGCAGGGGGCACTGAAGCTTTCTTT. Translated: CASSIAGGTEAFF.

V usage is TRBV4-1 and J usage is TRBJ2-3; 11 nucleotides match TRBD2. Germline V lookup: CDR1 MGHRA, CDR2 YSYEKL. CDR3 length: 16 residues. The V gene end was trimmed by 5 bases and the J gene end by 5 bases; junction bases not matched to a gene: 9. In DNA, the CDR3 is TGCGCCAGCAGCGGTATAGCGGGGGGGGATGAAGATACGCAGTATTTT. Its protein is CASSGIAGGDEDTQYF.

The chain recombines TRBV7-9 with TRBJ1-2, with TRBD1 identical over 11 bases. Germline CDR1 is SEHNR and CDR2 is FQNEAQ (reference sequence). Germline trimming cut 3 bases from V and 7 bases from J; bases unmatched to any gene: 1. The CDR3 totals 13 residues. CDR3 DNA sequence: TGTGCCAGCAGCTTGGGACAGGGGGGTGGCTACACCTTC. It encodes CASSLGQGGGYTF.

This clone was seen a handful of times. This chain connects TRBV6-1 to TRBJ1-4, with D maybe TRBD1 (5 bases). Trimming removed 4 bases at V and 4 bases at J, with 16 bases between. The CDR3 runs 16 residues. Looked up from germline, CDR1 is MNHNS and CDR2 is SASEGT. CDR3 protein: CASSGRWGRGNEKLFF. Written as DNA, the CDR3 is TGTGCCAGCAGTGGACGGTGGGGAAGGGGTAATGAAAAACTGTTTTTT.

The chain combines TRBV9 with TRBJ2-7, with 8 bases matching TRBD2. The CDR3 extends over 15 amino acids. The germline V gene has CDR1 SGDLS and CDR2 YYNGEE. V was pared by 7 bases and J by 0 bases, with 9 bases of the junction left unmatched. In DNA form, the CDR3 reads TGTGCCAGCGCTCCCAACGCGGGGGGCTCCTACGAGCAGTACTTC. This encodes CASAPNAGGSYEQYF. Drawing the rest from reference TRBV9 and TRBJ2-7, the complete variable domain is DSGVTQTPKHLITATGQRVTLRCSPRSGDLSVYWYQQSLDQGLQFLIQYYNGEERAKGNILERFSAQQFPDLHSELNLSSLELGDSALYFCASAPNAGGSYEQYFGPGTRLTVT.

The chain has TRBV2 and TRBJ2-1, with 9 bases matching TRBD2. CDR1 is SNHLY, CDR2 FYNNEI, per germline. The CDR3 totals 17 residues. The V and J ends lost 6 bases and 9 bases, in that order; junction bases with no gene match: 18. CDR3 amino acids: CASRPLLAGADDAEQFF. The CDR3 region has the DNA TGTGCCAGCAGGCCGCTATTAGCGGGGGCCGACGACGCTGAGCAGTTCTTC. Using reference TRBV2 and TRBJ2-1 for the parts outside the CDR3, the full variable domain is EPEVTQTPSHQVTQMGQEVILRCVPISNHLYFYWYRQILGQKVEFLVSFYNNEISEKSEIFDDQFSVERPDGSNFTLKIRSTKLEDSAMYFCASRPLLAGADDAEQFFGPGTRLTVL.

CDR3 sequence (DNA): TGTGCCATCAGTGGGTCCGGGACAGGGAACAATAATGAGCAGTTCTTC. Amino acids: CAISGSGTGNNNEQFF. The chain is built from TRBV10-3 and TRBJ2-1; 9 bases are a match to TRBD1. This CDR3 has 16 amino acids. With V trimmed by 4 bases and J by 7 bases, 11 bases remained unmatched. In germline, CDR1 is ENHRY, CDR2 SYGVKD.

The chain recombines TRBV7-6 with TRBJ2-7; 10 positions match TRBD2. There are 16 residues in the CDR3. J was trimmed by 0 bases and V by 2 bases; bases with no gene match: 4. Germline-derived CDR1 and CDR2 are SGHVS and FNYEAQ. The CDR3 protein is CASSLWASGSSYEQYF. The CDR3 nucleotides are TGTGCCAGCAGCTTATGGGCTAGCGGGAGCTCCTACGAGCAGTACTTC.

The CDR3 DNA reads TGTGCCAGCAGCTTAGGGTCGGCGGGCAATCAGCCCCAGCATTTT. Its translation: CASSLGSAGNQPQHF. The chain couples TRBV7-8 to TRBJ1-5; D gene ambiguous. The CDR3 totals 15 residues. Germline CDR1 reads SGHVS; CDR2 reads FQNEAQ. The ends were cut back, 1 base at V and 2 bases at J, with 9 bases in the middle.

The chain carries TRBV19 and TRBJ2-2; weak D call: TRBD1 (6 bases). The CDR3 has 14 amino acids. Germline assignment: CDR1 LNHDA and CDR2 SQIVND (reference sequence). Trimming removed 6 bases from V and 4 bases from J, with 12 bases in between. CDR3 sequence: CASSQTGFTGELFF. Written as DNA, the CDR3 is TGTGCCAGTAGCCAAACAGGGTTCACCGGGGAGCTGTTTTTT.

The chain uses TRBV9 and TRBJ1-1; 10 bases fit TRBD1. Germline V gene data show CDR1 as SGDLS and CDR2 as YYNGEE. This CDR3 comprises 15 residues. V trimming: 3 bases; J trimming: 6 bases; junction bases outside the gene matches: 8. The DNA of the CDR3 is TGTGCCAGCAGCGCGACAGGGGGCGAGATCGCTGAAGCTTTCTTT. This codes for CASSATGGEIAEAFF.

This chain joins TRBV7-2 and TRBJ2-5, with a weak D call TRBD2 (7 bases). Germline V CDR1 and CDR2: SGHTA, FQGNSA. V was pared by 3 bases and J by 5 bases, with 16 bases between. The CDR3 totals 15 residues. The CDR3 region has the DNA TGTGCCAGCAGCTTCGTTGGGGGGGCGGGGGAGACCCAGTACTTC. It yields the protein CASSFVGGAGETQYF. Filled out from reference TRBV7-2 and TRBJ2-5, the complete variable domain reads GAGVSQSPSNKVTEKGKDVELRCDPISGHTALYWYRQSLGQGLEFLIYFQGNSAPDKSGLPSDRFSAERTGGSVSTLTIQRTQQEDSAVYLCASSFVGGAGETQYFGPGTRLLVL.